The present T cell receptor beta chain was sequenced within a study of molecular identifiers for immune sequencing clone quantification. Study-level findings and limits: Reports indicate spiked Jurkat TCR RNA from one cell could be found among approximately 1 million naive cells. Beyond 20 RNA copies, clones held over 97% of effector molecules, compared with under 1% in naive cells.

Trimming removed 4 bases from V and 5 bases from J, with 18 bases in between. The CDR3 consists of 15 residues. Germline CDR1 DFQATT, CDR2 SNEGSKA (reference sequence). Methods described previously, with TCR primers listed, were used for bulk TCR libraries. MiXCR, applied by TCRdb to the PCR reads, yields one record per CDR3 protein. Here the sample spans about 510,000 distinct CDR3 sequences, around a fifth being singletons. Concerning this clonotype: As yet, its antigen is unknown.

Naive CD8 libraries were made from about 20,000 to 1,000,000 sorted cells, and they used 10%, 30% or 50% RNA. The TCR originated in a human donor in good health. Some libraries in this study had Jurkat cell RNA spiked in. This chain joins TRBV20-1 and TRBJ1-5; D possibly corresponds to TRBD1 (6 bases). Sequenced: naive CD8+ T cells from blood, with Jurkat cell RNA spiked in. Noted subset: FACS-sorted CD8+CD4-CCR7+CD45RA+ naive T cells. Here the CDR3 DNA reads TGCAGTGCTACAAAGACAGGACAGATTGATCAGCCCCAGCATTTT. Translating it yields CSATKTGQIDQPQHF.